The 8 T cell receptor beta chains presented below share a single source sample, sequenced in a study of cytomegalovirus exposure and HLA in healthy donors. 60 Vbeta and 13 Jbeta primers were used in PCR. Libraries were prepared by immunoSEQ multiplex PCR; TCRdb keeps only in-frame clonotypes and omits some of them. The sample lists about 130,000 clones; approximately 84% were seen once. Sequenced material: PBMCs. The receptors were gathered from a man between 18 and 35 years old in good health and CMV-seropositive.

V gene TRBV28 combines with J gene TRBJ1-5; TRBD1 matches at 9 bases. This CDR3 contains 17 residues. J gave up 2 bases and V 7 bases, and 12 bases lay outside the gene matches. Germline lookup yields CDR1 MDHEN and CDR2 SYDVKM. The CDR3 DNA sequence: TGTGCCAGCACAACTCCGGGACAGGGAGTTGGCAATCAGCCCCAGCATTTT. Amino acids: CASTTPGQGVGNQPQHF.

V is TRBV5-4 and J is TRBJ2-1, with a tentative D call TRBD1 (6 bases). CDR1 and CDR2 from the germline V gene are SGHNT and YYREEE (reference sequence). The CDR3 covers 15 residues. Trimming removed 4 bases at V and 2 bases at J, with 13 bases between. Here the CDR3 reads CASSKGQTAYNEQFF. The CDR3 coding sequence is TGTGCCAGCAGCAAAGGACAGACGGCCTACAATGAGCAGTTCTTC.

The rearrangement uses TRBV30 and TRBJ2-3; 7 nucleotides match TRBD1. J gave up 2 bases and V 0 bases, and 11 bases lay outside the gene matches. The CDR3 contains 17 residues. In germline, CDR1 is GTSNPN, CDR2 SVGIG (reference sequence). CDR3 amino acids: CAWSVLGQETYTDTQYF. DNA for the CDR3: TGTGCCTGGAGTGTACTTGGACAGGAGACCTACACAGATACGCAGTATTTT.

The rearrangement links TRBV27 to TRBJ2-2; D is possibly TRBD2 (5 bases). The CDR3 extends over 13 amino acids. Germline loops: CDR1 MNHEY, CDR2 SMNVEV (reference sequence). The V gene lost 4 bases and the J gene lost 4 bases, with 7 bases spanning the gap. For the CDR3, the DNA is TGTGCCAGCAGTTGGCGGGTCACCGGGGAGCTGTTTTTT. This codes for CASSWRVTGELFF.

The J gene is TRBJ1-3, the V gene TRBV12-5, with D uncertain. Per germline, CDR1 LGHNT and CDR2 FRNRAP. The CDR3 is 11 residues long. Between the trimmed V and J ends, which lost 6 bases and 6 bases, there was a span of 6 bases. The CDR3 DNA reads TGTGCTAGTGGGGGAGAAAACACCATATATTTT. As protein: CASGGENTIYF.

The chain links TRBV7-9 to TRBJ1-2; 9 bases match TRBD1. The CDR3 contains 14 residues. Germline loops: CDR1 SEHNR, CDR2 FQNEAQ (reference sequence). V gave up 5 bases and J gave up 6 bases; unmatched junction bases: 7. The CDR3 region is CASSLGTGKHGYTF. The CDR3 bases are TGTGCCAGCAGCCTAGGGACAGGGAAGCATGGCTACACCTTC.

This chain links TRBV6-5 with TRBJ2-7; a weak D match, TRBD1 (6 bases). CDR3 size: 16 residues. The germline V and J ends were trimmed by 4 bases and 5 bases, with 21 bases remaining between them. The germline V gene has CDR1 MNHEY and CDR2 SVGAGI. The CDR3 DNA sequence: TGTGCCAGCAGTTCCAAGTTTAGGGGGAGTCACCACGAGCAGTACTTC. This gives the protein CASSSKFRGSHHEQYF.

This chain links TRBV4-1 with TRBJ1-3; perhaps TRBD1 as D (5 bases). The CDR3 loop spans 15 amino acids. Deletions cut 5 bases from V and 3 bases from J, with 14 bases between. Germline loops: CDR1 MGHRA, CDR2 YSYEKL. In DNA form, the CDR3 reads TGCGCCAGCAGCGAAAATCAGGGATTTGGAAACACCATATATTTT. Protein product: CASSENQGFGNTIYF.